This T cell receptor beta chain emerged from a study of cytomegalovirus exposure and HLA in healthy donors. Points from the study as a whole: Reported performance of the classifier showed diagnosis of cytomegalovirus status with high specificity and sensitivity. Within the 90 to 150 validation repertoires, first-cohort TCR clusters tended to co-occur, according to a later analysis. CMV antigen specificity was confirmed in vitro for a few CMV-associated chains.

Details on this clone: Its antigen is not identified.

This CDR3 is built from 16 residues. Trimming took 0 bases from V and 4 from J; bases not matched to a gene: 6. Germline V lookup: CDR1 ENHRY, CDR2 SYGVKD. The data were produced by immunoSEQ multiplex PCR, yet TCRdb's version contains in-frame clones alone and is incomplete. The table includes under 400,000 clones, 88% detected once. The chain carries TRBV10-3 and TRBJ1-1; 9 nucleotides align to TRBD1. Specimen: PBMCs. The sequence came from a man aged 30 to 45 in good health and CMV-seronegative. CDR3 in DNA: TGTGCCATCAGTGAGTCCGGGACAGGGTTTGTCACTGAAGCTTTCTTT. It translates to CAISESGTGFVTEAFF.